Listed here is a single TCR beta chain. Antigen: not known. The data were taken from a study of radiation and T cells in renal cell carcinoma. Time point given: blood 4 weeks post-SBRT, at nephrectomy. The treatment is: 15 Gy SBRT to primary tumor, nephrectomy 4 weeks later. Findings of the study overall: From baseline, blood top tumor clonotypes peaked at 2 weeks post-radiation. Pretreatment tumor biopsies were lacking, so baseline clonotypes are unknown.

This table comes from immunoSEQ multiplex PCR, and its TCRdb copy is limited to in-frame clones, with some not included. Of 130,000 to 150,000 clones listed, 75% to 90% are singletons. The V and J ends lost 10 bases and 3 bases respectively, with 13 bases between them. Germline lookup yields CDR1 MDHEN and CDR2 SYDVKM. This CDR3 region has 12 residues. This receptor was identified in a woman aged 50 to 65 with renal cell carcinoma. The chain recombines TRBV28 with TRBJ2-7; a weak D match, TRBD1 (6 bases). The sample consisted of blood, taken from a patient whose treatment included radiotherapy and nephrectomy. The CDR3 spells CATQGGNYEQYF. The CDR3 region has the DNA TGTGCCACACAAGGGGGTAACTACGAGCAGTACTTC.